This passage covers 14 T cell receptor beta chains from one sample sequenced in a study of OX40 agonist ivuxolimab in advanced cancers. Assay used: immunoSEQ multiplex PCR; TCRdb lists only in-frame clones, some missing. The table records roughly 79,000 clones, about 90% of them present only once. Sequences were derived from CD4+ or CD8+ T cells sorted from blood, sampled in a trial of the OX40 agonist ivuxolimab. These receptor sequences come from an adult with an advanced solid tumor such as melanoma, head and neck, liver or kidney cancer.

The V gene is TRBV4-2, the J gene TRBJ2-7, with TRBD1 matching 8 bases. Germline V gives CDR1 LGHNA, CDR2 YNFKEQ. V was clipped by 8 bases and J by 6 bases; unmatched bases: 9. CDR3 length equals 13 residues. CDR3 protein: CASSRQGSLEQYF. The DNA for the CDR3 is TGTGCCAGCTCCAGACAGGGGTCCCTCGAGCAGTACTTC.

The V call is TRBV7-2, the J call TRBJ2-3; 7 bases fit TRBD2. The V segment lost 7 bases and the J segment 0 bases; nucleotides outside the gene matches: 4. The CDR3 has 14 residues. In germline, CDR1 is SGHTA, CDR2 FQGNSA. CDR3 protein: CASKRAGSTDTQYF. CDR3 DNA: TGTGCCAGCAAACGAGCGGGAAGCACAGATACGCAGTATTTT. Full variable domain (rest looked up from reference TRBV7-2 and TRBJ2-3): GAGVSQSPSNKVTEKGKDVELRCDPISGHTALYWYRQSLGQGLEFLIYFQGNSAPDKSGLPSDRFSAERTGGSVSTLTIQRTQQEDSAVYLCASKRAGSTDTQYFGPGTRLTVL.

The chain has TRBV7-9 and TRBJ2-4, with D perhaps matching TRBD1 (5 bases). Trimming removed 1 base from V and 8 bases from J, with 9 bases in between. Germline CDR1 and CDR2: SEHNR and FQNEAQ (reference sequence). The CDR3 has 13 residues. Here the CDR3 reads CASSLEQGHIQYF. The CDR3 bases are TGTGCCAGCAGCTTAGAGCAGGGTCACATTCAGTACTTC.

This sequence joins TRBV7-2 and TRBJ2-7, with D perhaps TRBD2 (6 bases). The CDR3 is made up of 14 amino acids. Germline lookup yields CDR1 SGHTA and CDR2 FQGNSA. The V end lost 5 bases, the J end lost 4 bases, and 15 bases lay between the germline ends. In DNA, the CDR3 is TGTGCCAGCAGCCTTGGGGCGGGGCAGTACGAGCAGTACTTC. Translating it yields CASSLGAGQYEQYF.

The sample holds one count of this clone. V gene TRBV2 combines with J gene TRBJ2-5, with 10 bases aligning to TRBD2. This CDR3 is built from 15 residues. Trimming took 6 bases from V and 4 from J; bases not matched to a gene: 8. The germline V gene encodes CDR1 SNHLY and CDR2 FYNNEI. Here the CDR3 DNA reads TGTGCCAGCAGATTTCTAGCGGGAGTCCCAGAGACCCAGTACTTC. Translation: CASRFLAGVPETQYF.

This chain connects TRBV30 to TRBJ2-2, with TRBD1 matching 7 bases. The CDR3 is 16 amino acids. Germline CDR1 and CDR2: GTSNPN and SVGIG (reference sequence). V shed 0 bases and J 7 bases; nucleotides not matched to a gene: 11. The CDR3 region has the DNA TGTGCCTGGAGTGTGAAGGGGACAGTCGTTTACGGGGAGCTGTTTTTT. Encoded protein: CAWSVKGTVVYGELFF.

The gene calls are TRBV28 and TRBJ2-4; D is unresolved. The CDR3 consists of 16 residues. Trimming pared 4 bases from V and 1 base from J, leaving 14 bases between. Per germline, CDR1 MDHEN and CDR2 SYDVKM. In DNA form, the CDR3 reads TGTGCCAGCAGTTCCATCGGAGTCGGGGCCAAAAACATTCAGTACTTC. It specifies CASSSIGVGAKNIQYF.

The genes are TRBV5-4 and TRBJ2-7, with 7 positions matching TRBD1. V trimming: 4 bases; J trimming: 2 bases; junction bases outside the gene matches: 3. The CDR3 totals 13 residues. Germline CDR1 SGHNT, CDR2 YYREEE (reference sequence). This CDR3 is CASSRDRTYEQYF. The CDR3 DNA sequence: TGTGCCAGCAGCCGGGACAGAACCTACGAGCAGTACTTC.

This clone was seen once. The chain combines TRBV5-4 with TRBJ2-7; TRBD2 matches 8 bases. This CDR3 has 15 residues. Looked up from germline, CDR1 is SGHNT and CDR2 is YYREEE (reference sequence). V shed 3 bases, J shed 7 bases, and the junction held 12 bases outside the gene matches. In DNA form, the CDR3 reads TGTGCCAGCAGCTCGCTGCGGAGCGGGAGTGAAGAGCAGTACTTC. Encoded protein: CASSSLRSGSEEQYF.

The chain couples TRBV19 to TRBJ1-2, with 9 positions matching TRBD1. The CDR3 loop spans 15 amino acids. From germline, CDR1 is LNHDA and CDR2 SQIVND (reference sequence). V gave up 5 bases and J gave up 7 bases; unmatched junction bases: 11. CDR3 coding DNA: TGTGCCAGTAGTCTTGGGGGACAGGGCGTTCGTGGCTACACCTTC. As protein: CASSLGGQGVRGYTF.

This chain connects TRBV7-3 to TRBJ2-3, with no clear D. With 4 bases removed from V and 0 bases from J, the gap between germline ends came to 11 bases. Germline V gives CDR1 SGHTA, CDR2 FQGTGA. This CDR3 comprises 15 residues. The CDR3 nucleotides are TGTGCCAGCAGCTCCCGAGGCAGCAGCACAGATACGCAGTATTTT. It yields the protein CASSSRGSSTDTQYF.

The V and J genes are TRBV7-9 and TRBJ2-7; D assignment may be TRBD1 or TRBD2 (5 bases each). Trimming took 0 bases from V and 0 from J, leaving 9 bases between them. Germline lookup yields CDR1 SEHNR and CDR2 FQNEAQ (reference sequence). The CDR3 sequence is 15 residues long. The CDR3 nucleotides read TGTGCCAGCAGCTTAGCGCTGGGGACCTCCTACGAGCAGTACTTC. Protein product: CASSLALGTSYEQYF.

This rearrangement joins TRBV5-3 to TRBJ2-5; D perhaps matches TRBD2 (5 bases). TRBV5-3 is an ORF; its function is uncertain. V lost 0 bases and J 10 bases, leaving 16 bases between the germline ends. The CDR3 is 14 amino acids. The CDR3 nucleotides are TGTGCCAGAAGCTTGGCTAGCTCATCTGGGTACCAGTACTTC. Translation gives CARSLASSSGYQYF.

The CDR3: CASSLVPEGTEAFF. The DNA of the CDR3 is TGTGCCAGCAGCTTAGTACCAGAGGGCACTGAAGCTTTCTTT. V gene TRBV11-1 combines with J gene TRBJ1-1; no clear D gene. CDR3 length: 14 residues. Trimming shortened V by 1 base and J by 4 bases, and 10 bases separated the two germline ends. Per germline, CDR1 SGHAT and CDR2 FQDESV (reference sequence).